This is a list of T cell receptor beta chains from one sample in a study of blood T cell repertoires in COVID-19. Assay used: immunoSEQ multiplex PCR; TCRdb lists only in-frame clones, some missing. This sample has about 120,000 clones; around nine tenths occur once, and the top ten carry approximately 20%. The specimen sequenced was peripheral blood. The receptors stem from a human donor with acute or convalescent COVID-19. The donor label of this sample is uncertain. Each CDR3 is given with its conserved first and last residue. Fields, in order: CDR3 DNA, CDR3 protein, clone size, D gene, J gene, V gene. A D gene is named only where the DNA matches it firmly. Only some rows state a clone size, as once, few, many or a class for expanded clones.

CDR3nt: TGTGCCAGCAGCCTCCAGAGGGAGCTTGAAGCTTTCTTT
CDR3aa: CASSLQRELEAFF
abundance: -
d_gene: -
j_gene: TRBJ1-1
v_gene: TRBV11-1

CDR3nt: TGTGCCAGCAAAACTGGGGGGGGGCTGCGCGAGCAGTACTTC
CDR3aa: CASKTGGGLREQYF
abundance: -
d_gene: -
j_gene: TRBJ2-7
v_gene: TRBV28

CDR3nt: TGTGCCAGCAGCAATAAGGGGAGGGGGGAGCAGTTCTTC
CDR3aa: CASSNKGRGEQFF
abundance: -
d_gene: -
j_gene: TRBJ2-1
v_gene: TRBV7-9

CDR3nt: TGCGCCAGCAGCCATCGAGTTCTCTCTGGAAACACCATATATTTT
CDR3aa: CASSHRVLSGNTIYF
abundance: -
d_gene: -
j_gene: TRBJ1-3
v_gene: TRBV4-1

CDR3nt: TGTGCCATCAGTGAGTCGAATGGAGCCGCTCAGTACTTC
CDR3aa: CAISESNGAAQYF
abundance: -
d_gene: -
j_gene: TRBJ2-7
v_gene: TRBV10-3

CDR3nt: TGTGCCAGCAGTTTACAGACTAACTATGGCTACACCTTC
CDR3aa: CASSLQTNYGYTF
abundance: -
d_gene: -
j_gene: TRBJ1-2
v_gene: TRBV28

CDR3nt: TGTGCCAGCAGTGGAGAGTGGATCCATGGCTACACCTTC
CDR3aa: CASSGEWIHGYTF
abundance: -
d_gene: -
j_gene: TRBJ1-2
v_gene: TRBV28

CDR3nt: TGTGCCAGCAGCTCAGGGACTAGCGGAGGCACAGATACGCAGTATTTT
CDR3aa: CASSSGTSGGTDTQYF
abundance: -
d_gene: TRBD2
j_gene: TRBJ2-3
v_gene: TRBV7-2

CDR3nt: TGTGCCAGCAGTGAAATAGTGGGCAGGGGAAATTCACCCCTCCACTTT
CDR3aa: CASSEIVGRGNSPLHF
abundance: -
d_gene: -
j_gene: TRBJ1-6
v_gene: TRBV6-1

CDR3nt: TGTGCCAGCAGTTACTCGGAAAGGCTGTCGGGTGGCTACACCTTC
CDR3aa: CASSYSERLSGGYTF
abundance: -
d_gene: -
j_gene: TRBJ1-2
v_gene: TRBV6-6

CDR3nt: TGTGCCAGCAGCCCGACGGAGGCGTCCACTGAAGCTTTCTTT
CDR3aa: CASSPTEASTEAFF
abundance: -
d_gene: -
j_gene: TRBJ1-1
v_gene: TRBV7-9

CDR3nt: TGTGCCAGCAGCCTTACAGGGGGGATGGGGTCCTACGAGCAGTACTTC
CDR3aa: CASSLTGGMGSYEQYF
abundance: -
d_gene: TRBD1
j_gene: TRBJ2-7
v_gene: TRBV3-1/TRBV3-2

CDR3nt: TGTGCCAGCAGCTCCGAGACAGGGGATTCACCCCTCCACTTT
CDR3aa: CASSSETGDSPLHF
abundance: once
d_gene: TRBD1
j_gene: TRBJ1-6
v_gene: TRBV5-6

CDR3nt: TGTGCCAGCGAACGGGGAACCGGCCAGCCCCAGCATTTT
CDR3aa: CASERGTGQPQHF
abundance: -
d_gene: -
j_gene: TRBJ1-5
v_gene: TRBV2

CDR3nt: TGCAGCGTTAAGGGGATGAACACTGAAGCTTTCTTT
CDR3aa: CSVKGMNTEAFF
abundance: few
d_gene: -
j_gene: TRBJ1-1
v_gene: TRBV29-1

CDR3nt: TGTGCCAGCTCTGCGAATGGGGGACAGCCGAGGGGAGATACGCAGTATTTT
CDR3aa: CASSANGGQPRGDTQYF
abundance: -
d_gene: TRBD1
j_gene: TRBJ2-3
v_gene: TRBV18

CDR3nt: TGTGCCAGCAGCTTATGGAGGGACCAGCCCCAGCATTTT
CDR3aa: CASSLWRDQPQHF
abundance: -
d_gene: -
j_gene: TRBJ1-5
v_gene: TRBV7-2

CDR3nt: TGTGCCAGCAGCTTTTCGGCGGAACAAGAGACCCAGTACTTC
CDR3aa: CASSFSAEQETQYF
abundance: -
d_gene: -
j_gene: TRBJ2-5
v_gene: TRBV11-2

CDR3nt: TGCGCCAGCAGCTTGGGCGGGACAGCTAACTATGGCTACACCTTC
CDR3aa: CASSLGGTANYGYTF
abundance: -
d_gene: TRBD1
j_gene: TRBJ1-2
v_gene: TRBV5-1

CDR3nt: TGTGCCAGCAGCCCTGCCAACAGCGGATCATACAATGAGCAGTTCTTC
CDR3aa: CASSPANSGSYNEQFF
abundance: -
d_gene: -
j_gene: TRBJ2-1
v_gene: TRBV11-2

CDR3nt: TGTGCCAGCAGCGCCGGGACAGGGCAGTATAATTCACCCCTCCACTTT
CDR3aa: CASSAGTGQYNSPLHF
abundance: once
d_gene: TRBD1
j_gene: TRBJ1-6
v_gene: TRBV9

CDR3nt: TGTGCCAGCAGCTGGACAGGGATCGTCGGCTACACCTTC
CDR3aa: CASSWTGIVGYTF
abundance: few
d_gene: TRBD1
j_gene: TRBJ1-2
v_gene: TRBV5-4

CDR3nt: TGCGCCAGCAGCCAAGATGGGGGGGGAGTGACTGAAGCTTTCTTT
CDR3aa: CASSQDGGGVTEAFF
abundance: -
d_gene: -
j_gene: TRBJ1-1
v_gene: TRBV4-1

CDR3nt: TGCAGTGTCCAGCGGGACTACGAGCAGTACTTC
CDR3aa: CSVQRDYEQYF
abundance: once
d_gene: TRBD2
j_gene: TRBJ2-7
v_gene: TRBV20-1

CDR3nt: TGCAGCGCATGGGACAGTGAAGCTTTCTTT
CDR3aa: CSAWDSEAFF
abundance: -
d_gene: TRBD1
j_gene: TRBJ1-1
v_gene: TRBV29-1

CDR3nt: TGTGCCAGTTCCCGGGACAGGAATCAGCCCCAGCATTTT
CDR3aa: CASSRDRNQPQHF
abundance: -
d_gene: TRBD1
j_gene: TRBJ1-5
v_gene: TRBV19

CDR3nt: TGTGCCAGCAGCTTAGGGACTACTGGAGCTCGAACGCAGTATTTT
CDR3aa: CASSLGTTGARTQYF
abundance: -
d_gene: TRBD2
j_gene: TRBJ2-3
v_gene: TRBV7-3

CDR3nt: TGTGCCAGTCGAGGGGGGGCTGAAGCTTTCTTT
CDR3aa: CASRGGAEAFF
abundance: -
d_gene: -
j_gene: TRBJ1-1
v_gene: TRBV18

CDR3nt: TGTGCCAGCAGCCACGCCCGGGCAGGGGCGGTGGGAACTGAAGCTTTCTTT
CDR3aa: CASSHARAGAVGTEAFF
abundance: once
d_gene: -
j_gene: TRBJ1-1
v_gene: TRBV3-1/TRBV3-2